A selection of T cell receptor beta chains follows, all from one sample in a study of blood T cell repertoires in COVID-19. Method: immunoSEQ multiplex PCR; TCRdb's copy keeps in-frame clones and lacks some. The table records about 170,000 clones, around 86% of them present only once. The sample taken for sequencing was peripheral blood. These receptors were collected from an elderly woman in a cohort sampled during active or convalescent COVID-19. The CDR3 runs from the conserved cysteine through the conserved F or W. Fields, in order: clone size, D gene, J gene, V gene, CDR3 length, CDR3 protein, CDR3 DNA. A D gene is named only where the DNA matches it firmly. A clone size is listed for some rows: how often the clone was seen (once, few, many), or a class if it is expanded.

>.|.|TRBJ1-6|TRBV15|17
CATSRAHRGFYNSPLHF
TGTGCCACCAGCAGAGCCCACCGAGGGTTTTATAATTCACCCCTCCACTTT
>.|TRBD2|TRBJ2-1|TRBV6-2/TRBV6-3|15
CASSLPGLASREQFF
TGTGCCAGCAGCCTACCGGGACTAGCTTCCAGGGAGCAGTTCTTC
>.|.|TRBJ1-1|TRBV3-1/TRBV3-2|12
CASSQGRKEAFF
TGTGCCAGCAGCCAAGGGCGGAAAGAAGCTTTCTTT
>few|.|TRBJ1-1|TRBV28|16
CASSPPRVGLNTEAFF
TGTGCCAGCAGTCCACCCAGGGTTGGCCTGAACACTGAAGCTTTCTTT
>.|.|TRBJ1-4|TRBV5-1|15
CASSLWELRDEKLFF
TGCGCCAGCAGCTTGTGGGAGCTGAGGGATGAAAAACTGTTTTTT
>.|TRBD2|TRBJ2-1|TRBV11-2|16
CASSVYPGKRGNEQFF
TGTGCCAGCAGCGTATACCCCGGGAAGCGGGGGAATGAGCAGTTCTTC
>.|TRBD1|TRBJ2-5|TRBV18|14
CASSLGTVQETQYF
TGTGCCAGCTCACTCGGGACAGTACAAGAGACCCAGTACTTC
>.|.|TRBJ1-1|TRBV9|14
CASSVAGAGTEAFF
TGTGCCAGCAGCGTAGCAGGGGCTGGGACTGAAGCTTTCTTT
>.|.|TRBJ2-3|TRBV24-1|12
CATSEAGDTQYF
TGTGCCACCAGTGAGGCCGGGGATACGCAGTATTTT
>.|.|TRBJ2-7|TRBV29-1|14
CSVEVGALSYEQYF
TGCAGCGTTGAAGTGGGGGCCCTTTCCTACGAGCAGTACTTC
>few|.|TRBJ1-1|TRBV5-4|14
CASRYPGGNTEAFF
TGTGCCAGCAGGTACCCCGGTGGGAACACTGAAGCTTTCTTT